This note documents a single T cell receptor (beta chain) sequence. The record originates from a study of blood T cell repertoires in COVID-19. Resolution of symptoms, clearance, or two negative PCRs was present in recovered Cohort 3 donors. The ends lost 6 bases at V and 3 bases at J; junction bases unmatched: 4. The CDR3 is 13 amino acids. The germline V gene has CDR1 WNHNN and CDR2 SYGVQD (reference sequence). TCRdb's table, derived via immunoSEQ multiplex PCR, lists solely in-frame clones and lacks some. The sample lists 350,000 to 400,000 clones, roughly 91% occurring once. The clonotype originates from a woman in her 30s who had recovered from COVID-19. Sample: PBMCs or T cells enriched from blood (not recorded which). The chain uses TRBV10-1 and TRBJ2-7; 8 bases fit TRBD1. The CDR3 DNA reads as TGCGCCAGCAGGGGACAGGTAAACTACGAGCAGTACTTC. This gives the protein CASRGQVNYEQYF.